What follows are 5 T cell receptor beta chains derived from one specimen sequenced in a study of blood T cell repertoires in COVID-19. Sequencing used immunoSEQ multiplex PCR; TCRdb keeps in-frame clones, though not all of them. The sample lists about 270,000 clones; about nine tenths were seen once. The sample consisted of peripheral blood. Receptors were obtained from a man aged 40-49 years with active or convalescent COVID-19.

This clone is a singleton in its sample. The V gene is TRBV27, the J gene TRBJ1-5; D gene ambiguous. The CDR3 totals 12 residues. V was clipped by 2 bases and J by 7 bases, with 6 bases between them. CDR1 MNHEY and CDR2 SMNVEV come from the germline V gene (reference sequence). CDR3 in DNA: TGTGCCAGCAGTTTAGTCGGGCAGCCCCAGCATTTT. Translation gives CASSLVGQPQHF.

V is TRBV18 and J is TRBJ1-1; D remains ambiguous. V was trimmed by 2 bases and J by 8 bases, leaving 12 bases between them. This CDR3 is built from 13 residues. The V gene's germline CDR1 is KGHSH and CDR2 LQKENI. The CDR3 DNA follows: TGTGCCAGCTCACCAACCCCCCCGGGGGAAGCTTTCTTT. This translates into CASSPTPPGEAFF.

CDR3 sequence: CASSDQGTQPQHF. CDR3 DNA: TGTGCCAGCAGTGACCAGGGAACACAGCCCCAGCATTTT. This chain uses TRBV2 with TRBJ1-5; D may be TRBD1 (5 bases). In germline, CDR1 is SNHLY, CDR2 FYNNEI. V was pared by 3 bases and J by 7 bases, with 10 bases between. This CDR3 contains 13 residues.

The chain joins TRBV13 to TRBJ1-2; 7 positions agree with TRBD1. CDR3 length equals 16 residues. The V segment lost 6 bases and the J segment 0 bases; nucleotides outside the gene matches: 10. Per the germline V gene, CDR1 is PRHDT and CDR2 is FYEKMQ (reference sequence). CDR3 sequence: CASRVTLGTANYGYTF. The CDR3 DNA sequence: TGTGCCAGCAGGGTTACCCTTGGGACAGCTAACTATGGCTACACCTTC.

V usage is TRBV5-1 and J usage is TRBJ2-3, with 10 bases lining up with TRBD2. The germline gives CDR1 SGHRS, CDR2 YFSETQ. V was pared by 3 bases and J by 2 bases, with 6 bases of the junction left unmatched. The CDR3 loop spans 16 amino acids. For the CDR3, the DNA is TGCGCCAGCAGCTCAGGGACTAGCGCCCTCACAGATACGCAGTATTTT. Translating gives CASSSGTSALTDTQYF.